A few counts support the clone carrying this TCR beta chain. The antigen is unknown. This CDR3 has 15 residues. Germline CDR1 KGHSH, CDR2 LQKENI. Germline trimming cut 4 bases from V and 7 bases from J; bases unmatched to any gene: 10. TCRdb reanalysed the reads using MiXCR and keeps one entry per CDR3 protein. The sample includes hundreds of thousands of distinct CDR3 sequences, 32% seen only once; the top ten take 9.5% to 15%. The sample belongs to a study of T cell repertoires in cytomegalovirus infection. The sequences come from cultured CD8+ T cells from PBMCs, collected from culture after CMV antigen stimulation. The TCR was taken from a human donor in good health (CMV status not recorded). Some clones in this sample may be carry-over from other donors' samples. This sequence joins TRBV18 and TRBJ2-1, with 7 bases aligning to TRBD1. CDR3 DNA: TGTGCCAGCTCACTTTACAGGGGAGTTCTGAATGAGCAGTTCTTC. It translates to CASSLYRGVLNEQFF.